This entry lists 20 T cell receptor beta chains sequenced from one sample in a study of shared clonotypes between healthy human individuals (dated by TCRdb to the early 2020s). Libraries came from the immunoSEQ multiplex PCR assay. TCRdb holds this immuneACCESS table with in-frame rearrangements only. Some clones are missing; in checked studies, unresolved V genes explain under half, and the rest has no known cause. The sample records over a million clones, about four fifths of which are singletons. The ten largest make up under 0.65% of the sample. The sample taken for sequencing was memory CD4+ T cells from PBMCs. What this sample's cell subset or site label stands for: CD45RA-negative fraction. These receptors were collected from a man aged 18 to 29 in good health. Some clones in this sample may be carry-over from other donors' samples.

The genes are TRBV27 and TRBJ2-7; 7 bases align to TRBD2. The CDR3 extends over 14 amino acids. Losses at the gene ends were 3 bases for V and 0 bases for J; bases not matched to a gene: 2. Germline-derived CDR1 and CDR2 are MNHEY and SMNVEV (reference sequence). Here the CDR3 reads CASSFRDYSYEQYF. CDR3 bases: TGTGCCAGCAGTTTCCGGGACTACTCCTACGAGCAGTACTTC.

The rearrangement links TRBV27 to TRBJ1-2; the match to TRBD1 covers 9 bases. The germline gives CDR1 MNHEY, CDR2 SMNVEV (reference sequence). V lost 2 bases and J lost 5; bases outside the gene matches: 9. This CDR3 region has 16 residues. CDR3 protein: CASSLRPPDRGYGYTF. CDR3 in DNA: TGTGCCAGCAGTTTACGGCCCCCGGACAGGGGTTATGGCTACACCTTC.

The chain carries TRBV7-8 and TRBJ2-2; 9 positions match TRBD1. The CDR3 is made up of 15 amino acids. V dropped 4 bases and J dropped 3; count of bases not matched to a gene: 3. Germline V gene data show CDR1 as SGHVS and CDR2 as FQNEAQ. In DNA, the CDR3 is TGTGCCAGCAGCTACAGGGGGCACGACACCGGGGAGCTGTTTTTT. Translated: CASSYRGHDTGELFF.

The rearrangement joins TRBV18 to TRBJ2-2; D is possibly TRBD2 (5 bases). This CDR3 comprises 14 residues. Germline V lookup: CDR1 KGHSH, CDR2 LQKENI. V was shortened by 5 bases and J by 0 bases, with 7 bases between the two germline ends. CDR3 bases: TGTGCCAGCTCAGGAGGAGCGAACACCGGGGAGCTGTTTTTT. Protein: CASSGGANTGELFF.

The CDR3 nucleotides are TGTGCCGGCACCATAGACAGGGCCTATGGCTACACCTTC. Translating gives CAGTIDRAYGYTF. The gene calls are TRBV28 and TRBJ1-2; 7 bases agree with TRBD1. CDR1 MDHEN and CDR2 SYDVKM come from the germline V gene. J lost 4 bases, V lost 11 bases, and 10 bases had no gene match. The CDR3 has 13 amino acids.

The V call is TRBV7-3, the J call TRBJ2-6, with D unclear. Looked up from germline, CDR1 is SGHTA and CDR2 is FQGTGA. V lost 3 bases and J lost 2, with 5 bases in between. The CDR3 sequence is 14 residues long. The CDR3 protein is CASSFNPGANVLTF. The CDR3 nucleotides read TGTGCCAGCAGCTTTAATCCTGGGGCCAACGTCCTGACTTTC.

The genes are TRBV7-9 and TRBJ1-2; TRBD1 matches 7 bases. This CDR3 is built from 13 residues. Germline V CDR1 and CDR2: SEHNR, FQNEAQ (reference sequence). V lost 6 bases, J lost 6 bases, and 7 bases stayed unmatched. The CDR3 reads CASRQTGVHGYTF. In DNA form, the CDR3 reads TGTGCCAGCAGACAAACAGGGGTACATGGCTACACCTTC. The whole variable domain, remainder taken from reference TRBV7-9 and TRBJ1-2, is DTGVSQNPRHKITKRGQNVTFRCDPISEHNRLYWYRQTLGQGPEFLTYFQNEAQLEKSRLLSDRFSAERPKGSFSTLEIQRTEQGDSAMYLCASRQTGVHGYTFGSGTRLTVV.

This clone has a single count. The genes are TRBV6-1 and TRBJ2-7; perhaps TRBD2 as D (5 bases). Germline V gene lookup returns CDR1 MNHNS and CDR2 SASEGT. Trimming left V 0 bases short and J 9 bases short, with 21 bases between. This CDR3 contains 16 residues. The CDR3 loop is CASSEALLQQTTSQYF. In DNA, the CDR3 is TGTGCCAGCAGTGAAGCGCTTCTCCAACAGACTACGTCGCAGTACTTC.

The chain recombines TRBV19 with TRBJ1-2; 8 bases line up with TRBD1. This CDR3 has 14 amino acids. Germline assignment: CDR1 LNHDA and CDR2 SQIVND (reference sequence). Trimming at V came to 5 bases and at J to 6 bases, leaving 8 bases not matched to a gene. The CDR3 spells CASSSRTGRNGYTF. Written as DNA, the CDR3 is TGTGCCAGTAGTTCCCGGACAGGGAGGAATGGCTACACCTTC.

The rearrangement joins TRBV7-2 to TRBJ1-5; D not certain. Germline-derived CDR1 and CDR2 are SGHTA and FQGNSA. This CDR3 spans 15 amino acids. V lost 2 bases to trimming and J lost 0 bases, with 8 bases between them. CDR3 DNA: TGTGCCAGCAGCTTATCCTGGGGTAGCAATCAGCCCCAGCATTTT. It translates to CASSLSWGSNQPQHF.

This rearrangement joins TRBV2 to TRBJ1-2, with 7 bases that match TRBD1. Looked up from germline, CDR1 is SNHLY and CDR2 is FYNNEI. The CDR3 contains 14 residues. The trim removed 5 bases at V and 2 bases at J, leaving 5 bases unmatched. CDR3 coding DNA: TGTGCCAGCAGTTCAGGGGGAATCAACTATGGCTACACCTTC. The encoded protein is CASSSGGINYGYTF.

This clone was seen only a few times. The chain uses TRBV5-5 and TRBJ1-5; possibly TRBD1 for D (5 bases). The germline V gene encodes CDR1 SGHKS and CDR2 YYEKEE (reference sequence). Trimming left V 1 base short and J 0 bases short, with 8 bases between. The CDR3 is 15 residues long. CDR3 sequence: CASSLSGYSNQPQHF. CDR3 nucleotides: TGTGCCAGCAGCTTGTCAGGGTATAGCAATCAGCCCCAGCATTTT. Full variable domain (remainder filled in from reference TRBV5-5 and TRBJ1-5): DAGVTQSPTHLIKTRGQQVTLRCSPISGHKSVSWYQQVLGQGPQFIFQYYEKEERGRGNFPDRFSARQFPNYSSELNVNALLLGDSALYLCASSLSGYSNQPQHFGDGTRLSIL.

The rearrangement joins TRBV2 to TRBJ2-1; 9 bases align to TRBD1. Germline assignment: CDR1 SNHLY and CDR2 FYNNEI. The CDR3 has 13 residues. V gave up 6 bases and J gave up 4 bases; unmatched junction bases: 1. The CDR3 is CASRGQGYNEQFF. In DNA, the CDR3 is TGTGCCAGCAGGGGACAGGGATACAATGAGCAGTTCTTC.

The chain combines TRBV5-4 with TRBJ2-5, with unresolved D. V lost 5 bases, J lost 1 base, and 12 bases lay in between. Germline CDR1 is SGHNT and CDR2 is YYREEE (reference sequence). There are 14 residues in the CDR3. The CDR3 reads CASSMRTGQETQYF. For the CDR3, the DNA is TGTGCCAGCAGTATGAGAACGGGCCAAGAGACCCAGTACTTC.

This rearrangement joins TRBV19 to TRBJ1-5; D call uncertain. The germline V and J ends were trimmed by 3 bases and 1 base, with 4 bases remaining between them. Germline-derived CDR1 and CDR2 are LNHDA and SQIVND (reference sequence). The CDR3 is 13 amino acids. CDR3 bases: TGTGCCAGTAGTATCAGCAGCAATCAGCCCCAGCATTTT. Its translation: CASSISSNQPQHF.

As concerns this clone: This specimen includes other DNA sequences encoding the same CDR3. The chain has TRBV7-9 and TRBJ2-2; TRBD1 matches at 7 bases. The CDR3 consists of 14 residues. In germline, CDR1 is SEHNR, CDR2 FQNEAQ (reference sequence). The V gene end was trimmed by 3 bases and the J gene end by 4 bases; junction bases not matched to a gene: 2. CDR3 DNA sequence: TGTGCCAGCAGCTTCACAGGGGCCACCGGGGAGCTGTTTTTT. It translates to CASSFTGATGELFF.

The CDR3 DNA is TGTGCCACCAGCAGACGTCCCTGGACAGGGGCCATGAACACTGAAGCTTTCTTT. Translated, it gives CATSRRPWTGAMNTEAFF. This chain uses TRBV15 with TRBJ1-1, with 9 bases aligning to TRBD1. Germline V gene sequence: CDR1 LNHNV, CDR2 YYDKDF (reference sequence). After removal of 2 bases from V and 0 bases from J, the junction contained 10 bases not matched to a gene. The CDR3 runs to 18 residues.

The chain links TRBV13 to TRBJ2-3, with D possibly being TRBD1 (5 bases). The CDR3 is 13 amino acids. V lost 5 bases to trimming and J lost 6 bases, with 12 bases between them. The germline V gene encodes CDR1 PRHDT and CDR2 FYEKMQ (reference sequence). Written as DNA, the CDR3 is TGTGCCAGCAGCCCTATGACAGAGGATACGCAGTATTTT. It translates to CASSPMTEDTQYF.

Regarding this clone: The sample holds other DNA sequences that translate to the same CDR3. The J gene is TRBJ1-3, the V gene TRBV28; D not certain. The V gene's germline CDR1 is MDHEN and CDR2 SYDVKM. Trimming shortened V by 1 base and J by 2 bases, and 3 bases separated the two germline ends. The CDR3 length is 13 residues. Here the CDR3 reads CASSLYAGNTIYF. CDR3 bases: TGTGCCAGCAGTTTATACGCTGGAAACACCATATATTTT.

The CDR3 reads CASSPWTSDHTEAFF. The CDR3 coding sequence is TGCGCCAGCAGCCCGTGGACCTCGGACCACACTGAAGCTTTCTTT. This chain uses TRBV5-1 with TRBJ1-1, with no clear D. The germline V gene encodes CDR1 SGHRS and CDR2 YFSETQ. The CDR3 consists of 15 residues. Trimming took 4 bases from V and 3 from J, leaving 16 bases between them.